Given below is one T cell receptor beta chain in context. Its matching antigen is unknown. The study reverse transcribed the entire isolated RNA, so it sequenced expressed TCRB transcripts. Clones were read by immunoSEQ multiplex PCR, and TCRdb kept only the in-frame ones, dropping some. The table has just over 450,000 clones, about 32% seen once; the top ten hold around 0.065%. This CDR3 spans 14 amino acids. Germline CDR1 SQVTM, CDR2 ANQGSEA. Trimming took 4 bases from V and 5 from J; bases not matched to a gene: 9. This record belongs to a study of beta chain features in type 1 diabetes. Overall study context: About 98,000,000 sorted cells were examined across all samples.

Broader study findings: All four CD4+ subsets from Type 1 diabetes patients carried moderately but significantly shorter TCRB CDR3s. Reads derived from cDNA could over-represent cells showing high TCR expression.

This clonotype originated in a man between 18 and 29 years old in good health. Material: naive CD4+ T cells from blood. V and J are TRBV29-1 and TRBJ2-5; 8 nucleotides agree with TRBD1. In nucleotides, the CDR3 is TGCAGCGTTGCCCAGACAGGGGACGGGGAGACCCAGTACTTC. Protein: CSVAQTGDGETQYF. The full variable domain, its missing parts supplied by reference TRBV29-1 and TRBJ2-5, is SAVISQKPSRDICQRGTSLTIQCQVDSQVTMMFWYRQQPGQSLTLIATANQGSEATYESGFVIDKFPISRPNLTFSTLTVSNMSPEDSSIYLCSVAQTGDGETQYFGPGTRLLVL.